A selection of T cell receptor beta chains follows, all from one sample in a study of shared clonotypes between healthy human individuals. Clones were sequenced by immunoSEQ multiplex PCR, and TCRdb holds only the in-frame ones, with some missing. The sample holds about 1.5 million clones; 95% to 99% are singletons and the top ten take roughly 0.45%. Sequencing was done on a sample of naive CD4+ T cells sorted from blood. Receptor source: a man aged 25-45 years in good health. Each CDR3 is given with its conserved first and last residue. Fields, in order: clone size, CDR3 length, J gene, D gene, V gene, CDR3 DNA, CDR3 protein. A D gene is named only where the DNA matches it firmly. Some rows mark clone size as missing; the rest say once, few, many or name a class of expanded clone.

>.|12|TRBJ2-2|.|TRBV6-5
TGTGCCAGCAGTTACCAGTTCGGGGAGCTGTTTTTT
CASSYQFGELFF
>.|16|TRBJ2-7|TRBD1|TRBV6-6
TGTGCCAGCAGTTACGGGCAACGGGACAGGGGTAGCGAGCAGTACTTC
CASSYGQRDRGSEQYF
>.|18|TRBJ1-1|TRBD1|TRBV30
TGTGCCTGGAATCCCCAGGCAATGACCGGGACAGGGGACACTGAAGCTTTCTTT
CAWNPQAMTGTGDTEAFF
>.|16|TRBJ1-1|.|TRBV19
TGTGCCAGTAGTATCGGGGGGGATGGTTGGAACACTGAAGCTTTCTTT
CASSIGGDGWNTEAFF
>.|12|TRBJ2-3|.|TRBV10-3
TGTGCCATCAGTGATGGTAGCGATACGCAGTATTTT
CAISDGSDTQYF
>.|13|TRBJ1-1|.|TRBV6-5
TGTGCCAGCTTGGGGGGAAGGAACACTGAAGCTTTCTTT
CASLGGRNTEAFF
>.|15|TRBJ2-7|TRBD2|TRBV5-4
TGTGCCAGCGGGCGACTAGCGGGACGGGGGAACGAGCAGTACTTC
CASGRLAGRGNEQYF
>.|14|TRBJ2-3|TRBD1|TRBV28
TGTGCCAGCAGCTCGACAGGGTACACAGATACGCAGTATTTT
CASSSTGYTDTQYF
>.|12|TRBJ1-5|.|TRBV19
TGTGCCAGTACCGAGGCTACTCAGCCCCAGCATTTT
CASTEATQPQHF
>.|15|TRBJ2-1|TRBD2|TRBV7-7
TGTGCCAGCAGCCTACTAGCGGGAGACTACAATGAGCAGTTCTTC
CASSLLAGDYNEQFF
>.|16|TRBJ2-3|.|TRBV15
TGTGCCACCAGCAGAGATCTGGGAACTCTCACAGATACGCAGTATTTT
CATSRDLGTLTDTQYF
>.|15|TRBJ1-1|TRBD1|TRBV6-6
TGTGCCAGCAGTTACACGGACAGGCTAGACACTGAAGCTTTCTTT
CASSYTDRLDTEAFF
>.|15|TRBJ2-7|.|TRBV6-1
TGTGCCAGCAGTAAGGGACATATGTTTTCCTACGAGCAGTACTTC
CASSKGHMFSYEQYF
>.|16|TRBJ1-3|.|TRBV18
TGTGCCAGCTCACCACTTGGGAGGCAGCCTGGAAACACCATATATTTT
CASSPLGRQPGNTIYF
>.|14|TRBJ1-2|.|TRBV5-1
TGCGCCAGCAGCTTGGGGGGGGACCCCTATGACTACACCTTC
CASSLGGDPYDYTF
>once|14|TRBJ2-7|.|TRBV6-6
TGTGCCAGCAGACAACTTTACGACTCCTACGAGCAGTACTTC
CASRQLYDSYEQYF
>.|15|TRBJ2-2|.|TRBV7-9
TGTGCCAGCAGCCCCATGGGGACGAACACCGGGGAGCTGTTTTTT
CASSPMGTNTGELFF
>.|15|TRBJ1-1|.|TRBV19
TGTGCCACGGACAGCCCTAGGGCGAGGAACACTGAAGCTTTCTTT
CATDSPRARNTEAFF
>.|14|TRBJ2-5|.|TRBV7-6
TGTGCCAGCAGCGCCCGCCGTAGGCGGGAGACCCAGTACTTC
CASSARRRRETQYF
>.|15|TRBJ2-7|TRBD1|TRBV10-3
TGTGCCATCAGTGAGGAGGGACAGGGGACCTACGAGCAGTACTTC
CAISEEGQGTYEQYF
>.|15|TRBJ1-4|TRBD1|TRBV29-1
TGCAGCGCCCTGCGGGATTGGACAGGGGATGAAAAACTGTTTTTT
CSALRDWTGDEKLFF
>once|16|TRBJ2-1|.|TRBV5-4
TGTGCCAGCAGCTTGGCGACAGCGCCGGAGTCGGGTGAGCAGTTCTTC
CASSLATAPESGEQFF
>.|15|TRBJ2-7|.|TRBV6-6
TGTGCCAGCAGCCACATCCAACGGGGCGGCCACGAGCAGTACTTC
CASSHIQRGGHEQYF
>.|13|TRBJ1-5|.|TRBV2
TGTGCCAGCAGTGGGTCCGGCGTTCAGCCCCAGCATTTT
CASSGSGVQPQHF
>.|11|TRBJ2-7|.|TRBV6-1
TGTGCCAGCAGTGAAGTGTATAGGCAGTACTTC
CASSEVYRQYF
>.|13|TRBJ1-1|.|TRBV2
TGTGCCAGTGGGGGAGAGATGAACACTGAAGCTTTCTTT
CASGGEMNTEAFF
>once|14|TRBJ1-3|.|TRBV6-5
TGTGCCAGCAGGCGTATTGACTCTGGAAACACCATATATTTT
CASRRIDSGNTIYF
>.|15|TRBJ2-1|TRBD2|TRBV9
TGTGCCAGCAGCGTCGGCGGGAGGCCCTACAATGAGCAGTTCTTC
CASSVGGRPYNEQFF
>.|14|TRBJ2-1|.|TRBV15
TGTGCCACCAGCAGAGGCCGAGCAGCGGCCAAGCAGTTCTTC
CATSRGRAAAKQFF
>once|18|TRBJ2-3|TRBD2|TRBV27
TGTGCCAGCACCAGGACTAGCGGAAACCCCGGATACACAGATACGCAGTATTTT
CASTRTSGNPGYTDTQYF
>.|13|TRBJ2-3|.|TRBV29-1
TGCAGCCTCGCGGCCGGGTATGAAGATACGCAGTATTTT
CSLAAGYEDTQYF
>.|15|TRBJ2-7|.|TRBV7-8
TGTGCCAGCAGCTTAGAACCCCCAGGGGGGCGGGAGCAGTACTTC
CASSLEPPGGREQYF
>.|14|TRBJ2-1|.|TRBV11-2
TGTGCCAGCAGCTTAGAGAGAGCCTACAATGAGCAGTTCTTC
CASSLERAYNEQFF
>.|16|TRBJ1-1|.|TRBV18
TGTGCCAGCTCACCACAAAGACTAGGCACCAACACTGAAGCTTTCTTT
CASSPQRLGTNTEAFF
>.|17|TRBJ2-1|TRBD2|TRBV9
TGTGCCAGCAGCCGTCTTACCCAAGCGGGAGGCACGAATGAGCAGTTCTTC
CASSRLTQAGGTNEQFF
>.|14|TRBJ2-1|.|TRBV28
TGTGCCAGCGCCCTCAACCCACCGAGTAATGAGCAGTTCTTC
CASALNPPSNEQFF
>.|16|TRBJ1-5|.|TRBV5-1
TGCGCCAGCAGCTTGGAGCCAGGGATGAGCAATCAGCCCCAGCATTTT
CASSLEPGMSNQPQHF
>.|16|TRBJ2-3|TRBD2|TRBV15
TGTGCCACCAGCATAAAAGCGGGAGGGCGCACAGATACGCAGTATTTT
CATSIKAGGRTDTQYF
>once|11|TRBJ1-1|.|TRBV29-1
TGCAGCGTTCTTGGTTCCACTGAAGCTTTCTTT
CSVLGSTEAFF
>.|18|TRBJ1-1|.|TRBV21-1
TGTGCCAGCAGCGACCAACCGGGACAGGGGGCGCAGTCTACTGAAGCTTTCTTT
CASSDQPGQGAQSTEAFF
>.|14|TRBJ2-1|.|TRBV27
TGTGCCAGCAGTTTATCGCTCCTATCTATTGAGCAGTTCTTC
CASSLSLLSIEQFF
>.|16|TRBJ2-2|.|TRBV9
TGTGCCAGCAGCGTAGGACCGGGACTGAACACCGGGGAGCTGTTTTTT
CASSVGPGLNTGELFF
>.|14|TRBJ2-5|TRBD1|TRBV5-1
TGCGCCAGCAGCTTACAGGGGGCGGCAGGGACCCAGTACTTC
CASSLQGAAGTQYF
>.|10|TRBJ1-1|.|TRBV25-1
TGTGCCAGCAGGGACCTTGAAGCTTTCTTT
CASRDLEAFF
>.|14|TRBJ2-1|.|TRBV14
TGTGCCAGCAGCCAAGAGAGTGCTGTCTCGGAGCAGTTCTTC
CASSQESAVSEQFF
>.|13|TRBJ2-2|.|TRBV6-6
TGTGCTAGTAGTCCCTTGAACACCGGGGAGCTGTTTTTT
CASSPLNTGELFF
>.|14|TRBJ2-1|TRBD2|TRBV13
TGTGCCAGCAGCAGGACTAGCGATTACAATGAGCAGTTCTTC
CASSRTSDYNEQFF
>.|17|TRBJ2-5|.|TRBV4-3
TGCGCCAGCAGCCAAGATCTAGTCGGAACTTGGTTAGGGACCCAGTACTTC
CASSQDLVGTWLGTQYF
>.|14|TRBJ2-7|.|TRBV5-5
TGTGCCAGCAGCCTACTGGCCCAAGCTGGGGAGCAGTACTTC
CASSLLAQAGEQYF
>once|16|TRBJ2-6|.|TRBV6-6
TGTGCCACCGGAAGGGCCCACGGGGCTGGGGCCAACGTCCTGACTTTC
CATGRAHGAGANVLTF
>.|16|TRBJ1-4|.|TRBV10-3
TGTGCCATCAGTGAGGCTTCCAGGAGAACTAATGAAAAACTGTTTTTT
CAISEASRRTNEKLFF
>.|16|TRBJ2-2|.|TRBV9
TGTGCCAGCAGCCCCCGTAGCGGAAGAGTCACCGGGGAGCTGTTTTTT
CASSPRSGRVTGELFF
>.|15|TRBJ2-4|.|TRBV21-1
TGTGCCAGCAGCAAGGAAAGGGTAGCCAAAAACATTCAGTACTTC
CASSKERVAKNIQYF
>once|13|TRBJ2-5|.|TRBV5-4
TGTGCCAGCAGCTTGGGCCAGCCGGAGACCCAGTACTTC
CASSLGQPETQYF
>.|12|TRBJ2-7|.|TRBV30
TGTGCCTGGAGTACTCAAAGGGGGAAGCAGTACTTC
CAWSTQRGKQYF
>.|15|TRBJ1-5|.|TRBV6-6
TGTGCCAGCAGTCGCGCCGTCGATAGCAATCAGCCCCAGCATTTT
CASSRAVDSNQPQHF
>.|14|TRBJ1-5|.|TRBV18
TGTGCCAGCTCCCCACAGGGAAACAATCAGCCCCAGCATTTT
CASSPQGNNQPQHF
>once|15|TRBJ2-1|TRBD2|TRBV28
TGTGCCAGCAGTTTTCAGGCTAGCGGGGATAATGAGCAGTTCTTC
CASSFQASGDNEQFF
>.|16|TRBJ2-6|TRBD1|TRBV2
TGTGCCAGCGGTAGGACAGGACCTTCTGGGGCCAACGTCCTGACTTTC
CASGRTGPSGANVLTF